This T cell receptor beta chain comes out of a study of shared clonotypes between healthy human individuals. Only CD45RO-negative cells positively selected for CCR7 counted as naive CD8 cells, so terminally differentiated effector memory CD45RA+ cells were excluded. Original handling: Filtering differed, since immunoSEQ gave only junction sequences and no quality scores. Only in-frame clones appear in the TCRdb table, and some are missing; sequencing was by immunoSEQ multiplex PCR. V and J calls and clone size follow that table, whereas D and trimming were derived from the DNA. The table lists about 2,200,000 clones, about 93% of them singletons. After removal of 2 bases from V and 6 bases from J, the junction contained 6 bases not matched to a gene. The CDR3 consists of 15 residues. The germline CDR1 and CDR2 sequences are SGDLS and YYNGEE.

This TCR was recovered from a young man in good health. Some clones in this sample may be carry-over from other donors' samples. The chain uses TRBV9 and TRBJ2-3; 10 bases map to TRBD1. Sample: naive CD8+ T cells from PBMCs. The CDR3, as DNA: TGTGCCAGCAGCGTTAGGACAGGGGGAACGGATACGCAGTATTTT. It translates to CASSVRTGGTDTQYF.